This T cell receptor beta chain was identified in a study of a mutant IDH1 vaccine in newly diagnosed glioma. Turning to the study itself: Of the patients given treatment, 62.5% were male and 37.5% were female, and a mean age of around 44 years was recorded. Study-wide findings and caveats: In around 93% of patients, immune responses induced by the vaccine occurred.

Per germline, CDR1 SGHRS and CDR2 YFSETQ. This CDR3 is built from 14 residues. Trimming took off 3 bases at V and 0 bases at J, with 10 bases between the two ends. Worth noting for this clone: Its antigen is currently unknown.

The time point denotes: baseline, week 1 (first vaccination visit). Treatment reported: pre-vaccination baseline after standard-of-care therapy. Sequenced by immunoSEQ multiplex PCR; TCRdb stores in-frame clones only, minus some. This sample has some 50,000 clones, with just over 85% found just once. Material: PBMCs, obtained from a glioma patient treated with radiotherapy, temozolomide or both. The sequence derives from a man in his forties with glioma. This chain connects TRBV5-1 to TRBJ2-7; unclear D gene. The CDR3 DNA reads as TGCGCCAGCAGCTCCTCCGAGTACTCCTACGAGCAGTACTTC. Amino acids: CASSSSEYSYEQYF.